This T cell receptor beta chain emerged from a study of Tregs in tolerant kidney transplant recipients. Study-level findings and limits: Findings come from small patient numbers and require larger validation. For some patients, primers changed over time, blocking nucleotide-level comparison.

Some clones are missing from TCRdb's copy, which holds only in-frame ones; the method was immunoSEQ multiplex PCR. The data hold tens of thousands of clones, with roughly 98% observed a single time. The V gene lost 2 bases and the J gene lost 1 base, with 9 bases spanning the gap. The V gene's germline CDR1 is SGHRS and CDR2 YFSETQ. The CDR3 is 15 residues long. Concerning this clone: The antigen is undetermined.

The specimen comprised CD4+ T cells from blood, sampled before the transplant. This sequence originates from a human donor who received a combined kidney and bone marrow transplant. The chain recombines TRBV5-1 with TRBJ2-2; D is undetermined. Written as DNA, the CDR3 is TGCGCCAGCAGCTTTCGAACGAGGAACACCGGGGAGCTGTTTTTT. Amino acids: CASSFRTRNTGELFF.